These 9 T cell receptor beta chains were all obtained from the same sample, sequenced in a study of blood T cell repertoires in COVID-19. TCRdb keeps only in-frame clones here, not all; method: immunoSEQ multiplex PCR. This table holds under 200,000 clones, approximately 90% found once. Specimen: peripheral blood. These receptors came from a woman in her 70s with COVID-19, enrolled during active disease.

The chain joins TRBV7-2 to TRBJ2-1; TRBD1 matches at 7 bases. The germline V gene encodes CDR1 SGHTA and CDR2 FQGNSA. There are 16 residues in the CDR3. Trimming cost V 3 bases and J 5 bases; bases outside gene matches: 10. CDR3 in amino acids: CASSFQLDRWNNEQFF. Here the CDR3 DNA reads TGTGCCAGCAGCTTCCAACTGGACAGGTGGAACAATGAGCAGTTCTTC.

The CDR3 protein is CASRRQGANYGYTF. The CDR3 coding sequence is TGTGCCAGCAGGCGACAGGGGGCTAACTATGGCTACACCTTC. The chain recombines TRBV28 with TRBJ1-2, with TRBD1 matching over 9 bases. This CDR3 has 14 residues. The V and J ends lost 6 bases and 0 bases, in that order; junction bases with no gene match: 2. Per the germline V gene, CDR1 is MDHEN and CDR2 is SYDVKM.

The rearrangement links TRBV7-4 to TRBJ1-1; no firm D call. Germline V lookup: CDR1 SGHVT, CDR2 SQSDAQ. The CDR3 consists of 15 residues. Trimming cost V 2 bases and J 4 bases, with 14 bases left between them. The CDR3 region has the DNA TGTGCCAGCAGCTTAAATGTACTGGGGAGCACTGAAGCTTTCTTT. This sequence encodes CASSLNVLGSTEAFF.

The V and J genes are TRBV7-2 and TRBJ2-5, with D perhaps TRBD1 (5 bases). V lost 1 base and J lost 5, with 8 bases in between. The CDR3 runs to 13 residues. Germline CDR1 is SGHTA and CDR2 is FQGNSA. The CDR3 DNA reads as TGTGCCAGCAGCTTAGGGGGCTCGGAGACCCAGTACTTC. Translated: CASSLGGSETQYF.

The V call is TRBV29-1, the J call TRBJ2-7; 9 bases are a match to TRBD1. CDR1 is SQVTM and CDR2 is ANQGSEA in the germline V gene. The CDR3 is made up of 12 amino acids. V shed 1 base, J shed 5 bases, and the junction held 0 bases outside the gene matches. CDR3 sequence reads: CSVEGQGDEQYF. The DNA of the CDR3 is TGCAGCGTTGAAGGACAGGGGGACGAGCAGTACTTC.

The chain joins TRBV28 to TRBJ2-1; possible D gene TRBD2, 6 bases. The CDR3 spans 14 residues. CDR1 is MDHEN, CDR2 SYDVKM, per germline. Trimming shortened V by 1 base and J by 6 bases, and 10 bases separated the two germline ends. CDR3 DNA: TGTGCCAGCAGTTTATTCGGGGGTTTCAATGAGCAGTTCTTC. This codes for CASSLFGGFNEQFF.

The gene calls are TRBV4-1 and TRBJ2-5, with no clear D. CDR1 MGHRA and CDR2 YSYEKL come from the germline V gene. The ends were cut back, 0 bases at V and 0 bases at J, with 8 bases in the middle. There are 15 residues in the CDR3. CDR3 region: CASSQDHTYQETQYF. In DNA form, the CDR3 reads TGCGCCAGCAGCCAAGATCACACGTACCAAGAGACCCAGTACTTC.

This sequence joins TRBV5-1 and TRBJ2-7; no firm D call. The CDR3 length is 15 residues. V lost 4 bases, J lost 5 bases, and 19 bases lay in between. Per the germline V gene, CDR1 is SGHRS and CDR2 is YFSETQ. CDR3 in DNA: TGCGCCAGCAGCCCAAGACAACCGAACCTGGACGAGCAGTACTTC. Residues: CASSPRQPNLDEQYF.

This clone was counted between two and nine times. The rearrangement joins TRBV4-2 to TRBJ2-3; 10 nucleotides line up with TRBD2. Germline V lookup: CDR1 LGHNA, CDR2 YNFKEQ. CDR3 size: 18 residues. Trimming cost V 1 base and J 2 bases; bases outside gene matches: 9. Here the CDR3 DNA reads TGTGCCAGCAGCCAAGGGTTAACCCTAGCGGGGGTCACAGATACGCAGTATTTT. Translating it yields CASSQGLTLAGVTDTQYF.